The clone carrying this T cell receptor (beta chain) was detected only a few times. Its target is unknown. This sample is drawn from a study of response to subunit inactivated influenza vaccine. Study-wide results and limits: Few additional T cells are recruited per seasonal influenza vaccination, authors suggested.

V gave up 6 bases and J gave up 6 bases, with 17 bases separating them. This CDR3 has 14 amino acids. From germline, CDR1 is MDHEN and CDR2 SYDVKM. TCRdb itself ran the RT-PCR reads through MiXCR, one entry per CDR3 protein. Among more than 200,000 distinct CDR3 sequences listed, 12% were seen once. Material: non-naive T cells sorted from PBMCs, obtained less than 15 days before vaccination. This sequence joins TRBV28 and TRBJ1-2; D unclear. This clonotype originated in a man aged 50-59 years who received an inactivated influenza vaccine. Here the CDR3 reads CASRPGGRADGYTF. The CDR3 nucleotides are TGTGCCAGCAGACCAGGTGGGAGGGCCGATGGCTACACCTTC.